This entry lists 29 T cell receptor beta chains sequenced from one sample in a study of cytomegalovirus exposure and HLA in healthy donors. PCR employed 60 Vbeta and 13 Jbeta primers. Repertoires were generated with immunoSEQ multiplex PCR, while TCRdb's copy carries only in-frame clones and drops some. The data contain some 80,000 clones, 78% of them singletons. The sample was PBMCs. All receptors come from a man aged 40-50 years in good health and CMV-seronegative.

The gene calls are TRBV27 and TRBJ1-3; D is possibly TRBD1 (6 bases). The germline V gene has CDR1 MNHEY and CDR2 SMNVEV (reference sequence). V lost 5 bases, J lost 0 bases, and 11 bases lay in between. This CDR3 contains 15 residues. Here the CDR3 reads CASSQQGPSGNTIYF. CDR3 sequence (DNA): TGTGCCAGCAGTCAACAGGGACCCTCTGGAAACACCATATATTTT.

This clone has a single count. The rearrangement joins TRBV6-5 to TRBJ2-3; maybe TRBD2 (5 bases). The CDR3 length is 14 residues. The V end was cut by 2 bases, the J end by 4 bases, with 10 bases between. From germline, CDR1 is MNHEY and CDR2 SVGAGI. CDR3 sequence (DNA): TGTGCCAGCAGTTACGGCTCGGGGTCAGATACGCAGTATTTT. This encodes CASSYGSGSDTQYF.

The J gene is TRBJ2-5, the V gene TRBV30; the D is unclear. Germline-derived CDR1 and CDR2 are GTSNPN and SVGIG (reference sequence). This CDR3 has 12 residues. The V and J ends lost 0 bases and 5 bases respectively, with 7 bases between them. The DNA of the CDR3 is TGTGCCTGGAGTGTTGGCTTGGAGACCCAGTACTTC. Protein: CAWSVGLETQYF.

Here the CDR3 reads CASSETRRTDTQYF. The CDR3 DNA is TGCGCCAGCAGCGAAACTAGGCGTACAGATACGCAGTATTTT. The chain couples TRBV4-1 to TRBJ2-3; tentatively, D is TRBD2 (5 bases). Trimming pared 5 bases from V and 3 bases from J, leaving 12 bases between. The CDR3 is 14 amino acids. From germline, CDR1 is MGHRA and CDR2 YSYEKL.

There are a few counts of this clone. V gene TRBV29-1 combines with J gene TRBJ1-2, with TRBD1 matching 7 bases. Germline values: CDR1 SQVTM, CDR2 ANQGSEA. V shed 3 bases and J 8 bases; nucleotides not matched to a gene: 9. The CDR3 sequence is 13 residues long. The CDR3 here is CSVDKSGGGGYTF. The DNA for the CDR3 is TGCAGCGTTGATAAGTCAGGGGGAGGCGGCTACACCTTC.

The CDR3 DNA sequence: TGTGCCAGCAGTTACGACAGGGGGCCGGATCAGCCCCAGCATTTT. Translation: CASSYDRGPDQPQHF. The chain couples TRBV6-5 to TRBJ1-5, with 10 bases lining up with TRBD1. CDR1 MNHEY and CDR2 SVGAGI come from the germline V gene. V was clipped by 2 bases and J by 5 bases; unmatched bases: 3. The CDR3 is 15 amino acids.

V is TRBV19 and J is TRBJ1-6; D not certain. The V gene's germline CDR1 is LNHDA and CDR2 SQIVND (reference sequence). The CDR3 runs 15 residues. The V end lost 4 bases, the J end lost 5 bases, and 12 bases lay between the germline ends. The DNA for the CDR3 is TGTGCCAGTAGTACGGCGGGGTTAAATAATTCACCCCTCCACTTT. This codes for CASSTAGLNNSPLHF.

The V gene is TRBV19, the J gene TRBJ2-2, with D tentatively TRBD2 (5 bases). CDR1 is LNHDA, CDR2 SQIVND, per germline (reference sequence). CDR3 length: 16 residues. Between the trimmed V and J ends, which lost 4 bases and 1 base, there was a span of 13 bases. CDR3 loop: CASSRGDAGNTGELFF. DNA for the CDR3: TGTGCCAGTAGTAGGGGAGATGCGGGGAACACCGGGGAGCTGTTTTTT.

The gene calls are TRBV7-2 and TRBJ2-7; D not certain. In germline, CDR1 is SGHTA, CDR2 FQGNSA. V was pared by 3 bases and J by 0 bases, with 9 bases between. The CDR3 covers 14 residues. In DNA, the CDR3 is TGTGCCAGCAGCTTCGAATCGAGCTCCTACGAGCAGTACTTC. Protein sequence: CASSFESSSYEQYF.

The J gene is TRBJ2-3, the V gene TRBV10-3; 9 nucleotides match TRBD1. The CDR3 contains 16 residues. With V trimmed by 3 bases and J by 5 bases, 9 bases remained unmatched. Germline V gene data show CDR1 as ENHRY and CDR2 as SYGVKD. CDR3 coding DNA: TGTGCCATCAGTGAACCCCCGGGACAGGGATTAGATACGCAGTATTTT. Protein sequence: CAISEPPGQGLDTQYF.

The chain recombines TRBV6-4 with TRBJ2-3, with unresolved D. This CDR3 is built from 12 residues. V lost 2 bases to trimming and J lost 3 bases, with 3 bases between them. Germline V lookup: CDR1 MRHNA, CDR2 SNTAGT. CDR3 region: CASSDLTDTQYF. The CDR3 bases are TGTGCCAGCAGTGACCTAACAGATACGCAGTATTTT.

J is TRBJ1-2 and V is TRBV28; 10 nucleotides align to TRBD1. Per germline, CDR1 MDHEN and CDR2 SYDVKM. The CDR3 is made up of 16 amino acids. V dropped 3 bases and J dropped 4; count of bases not matched to a gene: 8. The CDR3 bases are TGTGCCAGCAGTTTGGTCCGGACAGGGGGTTCCTATGGCTACACCTTC. As protein: CASSLVRTGGSYGYTF.

V and J are TRBV6-4 and TRBJ2-1; tentative D call: TRBD2 (6 bases). The CDR3 loop spans 15 amino acids. The V gene's germline CDR1 is MRHNA and CDR2 SNTAGT. The germline V and J ends were trimmed by 4 bases and 4 bases, with 14 bases remaining between them. The CDR3 bases are TGTGCCAGCAGTGTCGGGGTCGGGGGTTACAATGAGCAGTTCTTC. It codes for CASSVGVGGYNEQFF.

J is TRBJ1-2 and V is TRBV6-5, with D perhaps TRBD1 (5 bases). V dropped 2 bases and J dropped 3 bases, with 13 bases sitting between them. Per germline, CDR1 MNHEY and CDR2 SVGAGI. This CDR3 has 15 amino acids. The CDR3 protein is CASSYDRSYHYGYTF. The CDR3 DNA reads TGTGCCAGCAGTTACGACAGAAGTTACCACTATGGCTACACCTTC.

V and J are TRBV5-4 and TRBJ2-7; D is possibly TRBD1 (6 bases). V was shortened by 4 bases and J by 0 bases, with 14 bases between the two germline ends. This CDR3 contains 15 residues. Germline values: CDR1 SGHNT, CDR2 YYREEE (reference sequence). CDR3 sequence reads: CASSVTGDNSYEQYF. DNA for the CDR3: TGTGCCAGCAGCGTCACCGGGGACAACTCCTACGAGCAGTACTTC. The full variable domain, its missing parts supplied by reference TRBV5-4 and TRBJ2-7, is ETGVTQSPTHLIKTRGQQVTLRCSSQSGHNTVSWYQQALGQGPQFIFQYYREEENGRGNFPPRFSGLQFPNYSSELNVNALELDDSALYLCASSVTGDNSYEQYFGPGTRLTVT.

The chain employs TRBV6-5 and TRBJ1-4; unclear D gene. The CDR3 is made up of 13 amino acids. CDR1 and CDR2 from the germline V gene are MNHEY and SVGAGI. Trimming removed 10 bases at V and 3 bases at J, with 12 bases between. The CDR3 DNA is TGTGCCACACTACGGCGGCCTAATGAAAAACTGTTTTTT. It codes for CATLRRPNEKLFF.

The rearrangement links TRBV6-1 to TRBJ2-1, with a tentative D call TRBD1 (6 bases). The CDR3 covers 16 residues. Germline V gene sequence: CDR1 MNHNS, CDR2 SASEGT. Trimming stripped 3 bases from V and 4 bases from J, with 16 bases between. The CDR3 coding sequence is TGTGCCAGCAGTGATCGAACAGGGCGGGTGTACAATGAGCAGTTCTTC. It specifies CASSDRTGRVYNEQFF.

Worth noting for this clone: The same CDR3 can be traced to other DNA sequences in this sample. The rearrangement joins TRBV9 to TRBJ2-7, with 7 bases fitting TRBD1. Germline loops: CDR1 SGDLS, CDR2 YYNGEE. This CDR3 is built from 15 residues. V trimming: 0 bases; J trimming: 6 bases; junction bases outside the gene matches: 9. CDR3 bases: TGTGCCAGCAGCGTAGAGGGACAGCCAAGGGGCGAGCAGTACTTC. Translating it yields CASSVEGQPRGEQYF.

The chain has TRBV15 and TRBJ2-1; 8 bases agree with TRBD1. Germline CDR1 and CDR2: LNHNV and YYDKDF (reference sequence). V was pared by 5 bases and J by 0 bases, with 15 bases of the junction left unmatched. The CDR3 has 19 residues. In nucleotides, the CDR3 is TGTGCCACCAGCCGGCCAGGGGGCGGAATTTTGGGCTCCTACAATGAGCAGTTCTTC. Translation: CATSRPGGGILGSYNEQFF.

V is TRBV28 and J is TRBJ1-2, with D unresolved. Between the trimmed V and J ends, which lost 6 bases and 3 bases, there was a span of 23 bases. Germline V lookup: CDR1 MDHEN, CDR2 SYDVKM. CDR3 length: 17 residues. The chain's CDR3 is CASRILRRQTGYYGYTF. The DNA for the CDR3 is TGTGCCAGCAGGATTTTGAGACGTCAAACCGGGTACTATGGCTACACCTTC.

This clone was seen once. This rearrangement joins TRBV6-5 to TRBJ2-5, with a weak D call TRBD1 (6 bases). V shed 4 bases and J shed 3 bases, with 12 bases lying between them. The CDR3 extends over 14 amino acids. Germline V gene data show CDR1 as MNHEY and CDR2 as SVGAGI. CDR3 DNA: TGTGCCAGCAGTTCCTGGGACACTAAAGAGACCCAGTACTTC. Residues: CASSSWDTKETQYF.

This clone was observed a few times. This chain connects TRBV6-5 to TRBJ1-1; TRBD1 might be the D (6 bases). V gave up 5 bases and J gave up 2 bases, with 9 bases separating them. The germline V gene encodes CDR1 MNHEY and CDR2 SVGAGI. The CDR3 has 13 amino acids. CDR3 residues: CASSQGGNTEAFF. The CDR3 DNA sequence: TGTGCCAGCAGTCAAGGGGGAAACACTGAAGCTTTCTTT.

This rearrangement joins TRBV27 to TRBJ2-7; D may be TRBD1 (5 bases). V lost 2 bases, J lost 1 base, and 6 bases lay in between. CDR3 length: 13 residues. CDR1 and CDR2 from the germline V gene are MNHEY and SMNVEV (reference sequence). DNA for the CDR3: TGTGCCAGCAGTTTACCAGGGTCCTACGAGCAGTACTTC. The encoded protein is CASSLPGSYEQYF.

The CDR3 DNA reads as TGTGCCTGGAGTCTAGCGGGGGGCTTCCAAGAGACCCAGTACTTC. This encodes CAWSLAGGFQETQYF. The chain carries TRBV30 and TRBJ2-5; 11 bases match TRBD2. The germline V gene encodes CDR1 GTSNPN and CDR2 SVGIG (reference sequence). This CDR3 comprises 15 residues. Trimming cost V 2 bases and J 1 base; bases outside gene matches: 3.

This clone was picked up one time. The rearrangement links TRBV19 to TRBJ1-6; 8 positions agree with TRBD1. This CDR3 has 15 amino acids. Germline V gene data show CDR1 as LNHDA and CDR2 as SQIVND (reference sequence). V lost 5 bases and J lost 10; bases outside the gene matches: 10. CDR3 DNA: TGTGCCAGTAGTCCCCGGGACAGGAAAAACTCACCCCTCCACTTT. As protein: CASSPRDRKNSPLHF.

This chain connects TRBV5-6 to TRBJ1-2; tentatively, D is TRBD1 (6 bases). Germline values: CDR1 SGHDT, CDR2 YYEEEE. V was cut by 1 base and J by 7 bases, with 14 bases left in between. This CDR3 is built from 14 residues. The CDR3 loop reads CASSLFGRGPGYTF. The CDR3 DNA is TGTGCCAGCAGCTTGTTCGGCAGGGGTCCTGGCTACACCTTC.

The rearrangement links TRBV4-2 to TRBJ2-1, with D tentatively TRBD2 (5 bases). The germline V gene has CDR1 LGHNA and CDR2 YNFKEQ. Trimming left V 7 bases short and J 10 bases short, with 23 bases between. The CDR3 totals 15 residues. In DNA form, the CDR3 reads TGTGCCAGCACCCTCTCTTCGGGGAGCAATGTCGAGCAGTTCTTC. This sequence encodes CASTLSSGSNVEQFF.

This chain joins TRBV29-1 and TRBJ1-1; tentatively, D is TRBD1 (6 bases). Trimming pared 4 bases from V and 3 bases from J, leaving 12 bases between. The germline V gene encodes CDR1 SQVTM and CDR2 ANQGSEA. This CDR3 spans 13 amino acids. CDR3 loop: CSVVGGVYTEAFF. The CDR3 nucleotides are TGCAGCGTTGTTGGGGGCGTCTACACTGAAGCTTTCTTT.

V usage is TRBV7-2 and J usage is TRBJ1-1; the D gene is possibly TRBD1 (6 bases). Germline V gene sequence: CDR1 SGHTA, CDR2 FQGNSA. This CDR3 is 16 amino acids long. The germline V and J ends were trimmed by 5 bases and 2 bases, with 18 bases remaining between them. The CDR3 loop reads CASSVRDTRINTEAFF. The CDR3 DNA is TGTGCCAGCAGCGTACGGGACACCCGGATTAACACTGAAGCTTTCTTT.